The 3 T cell receptor beta chains below all came from one sample that was sequenced in a study of metastatic and nonmetastatic thyroid tumors. Using MiXCR, TCRdb reanalyzed the PCR reads. This table has more than 40,000 clones, under 20% appearing once. No patient received treatment before thyroid surgery. Sample: blood. The receptors shown here come from a female donor with papillary thyroid cancer or a benign thyroid nodule (not recorded which). Some clones in this sample may be carry-over from other donors' samples.

The chain uses TRBV5-1 and TRBJ2-3; no clear D gene. This CDR3 is 17 amino acids long. CDR1 and CDR2 from the germline V gene are SGHRS and YFSETQ. V lost 0 bases, J lost 1 base, and 15 bases lay in between. The CDR3 is CASSLAYLGCGTDTQYF. In nucleotides, the CDR3 is TGCGCCAGCAGCTTGGCCTACTTAGGGTGTGGCACAGATACGCAGTATTTT.

This clone was observed a few times. This chain connects TRBV12-5 to TRBJ2-1; TRBD1 matches at 7 bases. Germline CDR1 reads LGHNT; CDR2 reads FRNRAP. This CDR3 is built from 11 residues. Trimming at V came to 6 bases and at J to 8 bases, leaving 1 base not matched to a gene. This CDR3 reads CASGQGDEQFF. The CDR3 DNA follows: TGTGCTAGTGGCCAGGGGGATGAGCAGTTCTTC.

This chain joins TRBV15 and TRBJ1-4; D perhaps matches TRBD1 (6 bases). CDR1 LNHNV and CDR2 YYDKDF come from the germline V gene (reference sequence). With 4 bases removed from V and 8 bases from J, the gap between germline ends came to 11 bases. The CDR3 is 13 residues long. CDR3 nucleotides: TGTGCCACCAGCATACAGGGAGGCGAAAAACTGTTTTTT. It yields the protein CATSIQGGEKLFF.